This TCR beta chain was identified during a study of cytomegalovirus exposure and HLA in healthy donors. Broader study findings: Researchers counted over 150 TCR beta chains as cytomegalovirus-associated.

A note on this clone: Its antigen is currently unknown.

The CDR3 length is 15 residues. In germline, CDR1 is SGHTA, CDR2 FQGNSA. The V end lost 0 bases, the J end lost 7 bases, and 13 bases lay between the germline ends. Libraries were prepared by immunoSEQ multiplex PCR; TCRdb keeps only in-frame clonotypes and omits some of them. The sample holds under 300,000 clones, about 86% seen once. This sequence was found in a woman in her late teens or twenties in good health and CMV-seronegative. The sequenced material came from PBMCs. The chain recombines TRBV7-2 with TRBJ2-4, with D possibly matching TRBD2 (6 bases). In nucleotides, the CDR3 is TGTGCCAGCAGCTTAGCGGGGACGGCGGGGAACATTCAGTACTTC. This translates into CASSLAGTAGNIQYF.